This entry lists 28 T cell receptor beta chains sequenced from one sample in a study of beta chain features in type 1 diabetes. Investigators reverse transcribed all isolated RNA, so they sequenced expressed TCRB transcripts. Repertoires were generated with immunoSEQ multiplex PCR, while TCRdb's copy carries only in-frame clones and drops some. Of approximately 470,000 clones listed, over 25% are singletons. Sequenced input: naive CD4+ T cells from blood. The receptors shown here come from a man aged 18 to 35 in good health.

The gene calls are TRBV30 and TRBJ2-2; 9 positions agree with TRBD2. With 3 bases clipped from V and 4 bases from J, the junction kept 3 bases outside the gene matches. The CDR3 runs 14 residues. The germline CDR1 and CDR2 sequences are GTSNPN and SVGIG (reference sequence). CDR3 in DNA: TGTGCCTGGAGAATAGCGGGAGTCACCGGGGAGCTGTTTTTT. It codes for CAWRIAGVTGELFF.

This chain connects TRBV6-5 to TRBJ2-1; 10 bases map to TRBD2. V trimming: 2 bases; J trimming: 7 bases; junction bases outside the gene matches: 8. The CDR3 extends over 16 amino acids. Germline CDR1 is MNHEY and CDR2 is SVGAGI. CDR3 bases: TGTGCCAGCAGTTACGATTTGACTAGCGGGTGGAATGAGCAGTTCTTC. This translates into CASSYDLTSGWNEQFF.

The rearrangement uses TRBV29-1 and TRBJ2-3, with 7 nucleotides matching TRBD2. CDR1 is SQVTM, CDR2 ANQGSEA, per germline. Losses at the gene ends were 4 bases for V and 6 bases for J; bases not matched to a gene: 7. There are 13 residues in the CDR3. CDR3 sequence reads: CSVGGRRSDTQYF. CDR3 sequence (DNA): TGCAGCGTTGGCGGGAGAAGGTCGGATACGCAGTATTTT.

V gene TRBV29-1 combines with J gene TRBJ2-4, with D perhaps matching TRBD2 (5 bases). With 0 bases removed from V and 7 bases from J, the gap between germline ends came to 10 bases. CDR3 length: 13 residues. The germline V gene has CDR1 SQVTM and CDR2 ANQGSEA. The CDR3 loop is CSVEDRAGNIQYF. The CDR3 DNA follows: TGCAGCGTTGAAGATCGGGCGGGCAACATTCAGTACTTC.

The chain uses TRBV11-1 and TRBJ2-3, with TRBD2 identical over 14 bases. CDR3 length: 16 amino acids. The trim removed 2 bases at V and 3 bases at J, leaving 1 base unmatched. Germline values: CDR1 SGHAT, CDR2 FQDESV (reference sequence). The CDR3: CASSLRTSGRTDTQYF. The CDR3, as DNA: TGTGCCAGCAGCTTAAGGACTAGCGGGAGGACAGATACGCAGTATTTT.

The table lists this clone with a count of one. CDR3 protein: CAWSPPVPSSGNTIYF. CDR3 bases: TGTGCCTGGAGTCCACCCGTCCCGAGCTCTGGAAACACCATATATTTT. The chain is built from TRBV30 and TRBJ1-3; no firm D call. V lost 2 bases to trimming and J lost 0 bases, with 14 bases between them. The CDR3 sequence is 16 residues long. Per germline, CDR1 GTSNPN and CDR2 SVGIG (reference sequence). Filled out from reference TRBV30 and TRBJ1-3, the complete variable domain reads SQTIHQWPATLVQPVGSPLSLECTVEGTSNPNLYWYRQAAGRGLQLLFYSVGIGQISSEVPQNLSASRPQDRQFILSSKKLLLSDSGFYLCAWSPPVPSSGNTIYFGEGSWLTVV.

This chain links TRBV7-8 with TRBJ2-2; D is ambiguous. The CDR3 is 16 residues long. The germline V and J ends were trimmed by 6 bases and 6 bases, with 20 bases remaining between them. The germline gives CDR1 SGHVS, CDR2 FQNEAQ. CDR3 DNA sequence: TGTGCCAGCAGTCGAAGGGCCAGTGGGCCGGCCGGGGAGCTGTTTTTT. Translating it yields CASSRRASGPAGELFF.

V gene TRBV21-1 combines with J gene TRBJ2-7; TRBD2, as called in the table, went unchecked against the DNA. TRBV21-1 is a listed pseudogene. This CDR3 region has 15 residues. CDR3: CASSKVWRSSYEQYF. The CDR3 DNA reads TGTGCCAGCAGCAAAGTTTGGAGAAGCTCCTACGAGCAGTACTTC.

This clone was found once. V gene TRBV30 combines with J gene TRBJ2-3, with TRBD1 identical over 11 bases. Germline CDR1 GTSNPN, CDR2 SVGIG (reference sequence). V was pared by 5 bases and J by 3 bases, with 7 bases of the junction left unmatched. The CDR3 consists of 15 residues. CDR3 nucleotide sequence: TGTGCCTGGGATCCGGGACAGGGGGGGACAGATACGCAGTATTTT. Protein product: CAWDPGQGGTDTQYF.

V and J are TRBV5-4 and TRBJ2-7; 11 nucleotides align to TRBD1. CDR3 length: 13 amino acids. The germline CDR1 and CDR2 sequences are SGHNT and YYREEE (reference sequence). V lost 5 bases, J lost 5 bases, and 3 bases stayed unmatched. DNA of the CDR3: TGTGCCAGCAGTCGGGACAGGGGGGACGAGCAGTACTTC. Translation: CASSRDRGDEQYF.

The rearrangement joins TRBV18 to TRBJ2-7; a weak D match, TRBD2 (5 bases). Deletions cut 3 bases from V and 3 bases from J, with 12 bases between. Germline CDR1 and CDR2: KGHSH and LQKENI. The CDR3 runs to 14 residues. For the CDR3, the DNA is TGTGCCAGCTCACCGGCCCGGGGAGTCTACGAGCAGTACTTC. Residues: CASSPARGVYEQYF.

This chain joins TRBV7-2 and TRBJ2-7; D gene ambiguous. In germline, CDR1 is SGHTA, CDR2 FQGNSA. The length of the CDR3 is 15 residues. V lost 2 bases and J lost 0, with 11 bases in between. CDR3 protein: CASSLTGTISYEQYF. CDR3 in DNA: TGTGCCAGCAGCTTAACGGGTACTATCTCCTACGAGCAGTACTTC. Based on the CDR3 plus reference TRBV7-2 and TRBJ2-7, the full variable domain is GAGVSQSPSNKVTEKGKDVELRCDPISGHTALYWYRQSLGQGLEFLIYFQGNSAPDKSGLPSDRFSAERTGGSVSTLTIQRTQQEDSAVYLCASSLTGTISYEQYFGPGTRLTVT.

The CDR3 loop reads CASSTRAAITDTQYF. The CDR3 DNA reads TGTGCCAGCAGTACCCGGGCCGCAATCACAGATACGCAGTATTTT. The chain uses TRBV2 and TRBJ2-3; D uncertain. Trimming took off 5 bases at V and 2 bases at J, with 14 bases between the two ends. The germline gives CDR1 SNHLY, CDR2 FYNNEI. The CDR3 loop spans 15 amino acids.

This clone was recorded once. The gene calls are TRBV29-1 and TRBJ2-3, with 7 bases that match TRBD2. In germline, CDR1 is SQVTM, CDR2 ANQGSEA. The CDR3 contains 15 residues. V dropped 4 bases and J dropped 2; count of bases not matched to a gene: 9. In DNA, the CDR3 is TGCAGCGTTGTTGGGCCAGGGAGGGACACAGATACGCAGTATTTT. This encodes CSVVGPGRDTDTQYF.

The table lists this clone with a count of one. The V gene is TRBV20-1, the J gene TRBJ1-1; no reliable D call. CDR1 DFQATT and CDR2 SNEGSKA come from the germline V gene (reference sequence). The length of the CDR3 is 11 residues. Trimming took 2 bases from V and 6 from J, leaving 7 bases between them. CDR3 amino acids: CSARRHAEAFF. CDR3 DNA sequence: TGCAGTGCTAGACGGCACGCTGAAGCTTTCTTT.

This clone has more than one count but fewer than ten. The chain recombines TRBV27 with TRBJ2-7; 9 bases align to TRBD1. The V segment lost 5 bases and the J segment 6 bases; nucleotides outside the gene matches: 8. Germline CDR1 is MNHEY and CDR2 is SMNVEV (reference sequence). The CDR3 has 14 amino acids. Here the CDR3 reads CASSRDRVLGEQYF. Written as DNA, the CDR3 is TGTGCCAGCAGTAGGGACAGGGTATTGGGCGAGCAGTACTTC.

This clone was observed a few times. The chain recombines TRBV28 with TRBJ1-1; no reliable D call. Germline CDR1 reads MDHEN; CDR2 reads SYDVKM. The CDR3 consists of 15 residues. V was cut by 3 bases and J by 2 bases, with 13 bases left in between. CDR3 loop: CASSFRGWDNTEAFF. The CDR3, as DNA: TGTGCCAGCAGTTTCCGTGGATGGGATAACACTGAAGCTTTCTTT.

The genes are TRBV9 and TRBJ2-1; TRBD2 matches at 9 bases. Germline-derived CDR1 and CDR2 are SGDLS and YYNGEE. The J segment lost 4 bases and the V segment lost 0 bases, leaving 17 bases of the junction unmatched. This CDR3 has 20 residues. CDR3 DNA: TGTGCCAGCAGCGTAGAGGGTCGGGTAGCGGGAGCCGCGAGATACAATGAGCAGTTCTTC. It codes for CASSVEGRVAGAARYNEQFF.

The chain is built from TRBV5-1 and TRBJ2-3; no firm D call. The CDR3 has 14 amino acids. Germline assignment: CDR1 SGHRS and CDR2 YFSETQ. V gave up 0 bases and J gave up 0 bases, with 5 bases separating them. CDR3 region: CASSLVPSTDTQYF. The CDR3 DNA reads TGCGCCAGCAGCTTGGTGCCGAGCACAGATACGCAGTATTTT. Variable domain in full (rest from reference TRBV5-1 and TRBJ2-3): KAGVTQTPRYLIKTRGQQVTLSCSPISGHRSVSWYQQTPGQGLQFLFEYFSETQRNKGNFPGRFSGRQFSNSRSEMNVSTLELGDSALYLCASSLVPSTDTQYFGPGTRLTVL.

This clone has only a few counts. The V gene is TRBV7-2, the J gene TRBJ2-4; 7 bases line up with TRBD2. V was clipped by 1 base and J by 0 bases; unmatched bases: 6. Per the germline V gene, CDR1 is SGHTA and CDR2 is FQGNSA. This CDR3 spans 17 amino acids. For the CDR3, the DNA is TGTGCCAGCAGCTTAGTTTTGGCGGGAGTAGCCAAAAACATTCAGTACTTC. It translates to CASSLVLAGVAKNIQYF.

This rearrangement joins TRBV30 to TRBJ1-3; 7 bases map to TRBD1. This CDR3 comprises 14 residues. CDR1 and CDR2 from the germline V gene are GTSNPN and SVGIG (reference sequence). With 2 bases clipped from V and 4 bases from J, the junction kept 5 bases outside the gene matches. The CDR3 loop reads CAWSPDRIGNTIYF. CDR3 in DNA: TGTGCCTGGAGTCCGGACAGGATCGGAAACACCATATATTTT.

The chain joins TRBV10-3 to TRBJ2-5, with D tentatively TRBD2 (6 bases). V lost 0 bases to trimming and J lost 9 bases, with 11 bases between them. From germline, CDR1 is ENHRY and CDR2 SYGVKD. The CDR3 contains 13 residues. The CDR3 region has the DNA TGTGCCATCAGTGAGTCTCCCGGAGGGGCCCAGTACTTC. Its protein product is CAISESPGGAQYF.

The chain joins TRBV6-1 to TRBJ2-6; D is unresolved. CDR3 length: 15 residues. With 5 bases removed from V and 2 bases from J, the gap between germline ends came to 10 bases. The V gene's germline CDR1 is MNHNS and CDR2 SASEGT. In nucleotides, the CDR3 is TGTGCCAGCAGTTTCAAGTATACTGGGGCCAACGTCCTGACTTTC. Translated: CASSFKYTGANVLTF.

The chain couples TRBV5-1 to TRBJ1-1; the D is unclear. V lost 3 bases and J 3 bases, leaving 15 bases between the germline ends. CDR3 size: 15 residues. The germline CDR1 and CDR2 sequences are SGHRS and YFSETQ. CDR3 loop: CASSWTVGSHTEAFF. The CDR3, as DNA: TGCGCCAGCAGCTGGACCGTTGGGTCTCACACTGAAGCTTTCTTT.

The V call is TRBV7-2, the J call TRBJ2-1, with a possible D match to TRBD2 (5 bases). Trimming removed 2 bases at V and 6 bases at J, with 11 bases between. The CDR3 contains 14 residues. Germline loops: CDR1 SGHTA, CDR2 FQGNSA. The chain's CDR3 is CASSLRWRSNEQFF. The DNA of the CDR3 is TGTGCCAGCAGCTTACGTTGGAGGAGCAATGAGCAGTTCTTC.

The CDR3 here is CAWGRGRETQYF. The CDR3 DNA is TGTGCCTGGGGCAGGGGGCGAGAGACCCAGTACTTC. The V and J genes are TRBV30 and TRBJ2-5; 8 positions match TRBD1. CDR1 is GTSNPN and CDR2 is SVGIG in the germline V gene (reference sequence). The junction had 3 bases not matched to a gene; V was cut back by 5 bases and J by 4 bases. The CDR3 contains 12 residues.

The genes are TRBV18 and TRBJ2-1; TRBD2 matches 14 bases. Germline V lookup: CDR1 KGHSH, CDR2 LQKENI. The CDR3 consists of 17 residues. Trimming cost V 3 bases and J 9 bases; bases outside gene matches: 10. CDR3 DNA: TGTGCCAGCTCACCGCCGGGACTAGCGGGAGTCTGGGTTGAGCAGTTCTTC. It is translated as CASSPPGLAGVWVEQFF.

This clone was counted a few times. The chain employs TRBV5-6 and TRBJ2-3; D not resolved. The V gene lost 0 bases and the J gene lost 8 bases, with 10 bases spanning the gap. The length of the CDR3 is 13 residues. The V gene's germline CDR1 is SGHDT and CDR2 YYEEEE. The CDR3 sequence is CASSLDPPSTQYF. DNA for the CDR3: TGTGCCAGCAGCTTGGATCCTCCCAGTACGCAGTATTTT. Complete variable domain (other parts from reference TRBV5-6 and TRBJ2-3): DAGVTQSPTHLIKTRGQQVTLRCSPKSGHDTVSWYQQALGQGPQFIFQYYEEEERQRGNFPDRFSGHQFPNYSSELNVNALLLGDSALYLCASSLDPPSTQYFGPGTRLTVL.